Following are 13 T cell receptor beta chains from one sample sequenced in a study of cytomegalovirus exposure and HLA in healthy donors. PCR involved 60 Vbeta and 13 Jbeta primers. The assay was immunoSEQ multiplex PCR, and TCRdb's table has in-frame clones only and misses some. Of around 200,000 clones in the sample, 60% to 80% were seen once. The sequenced sample was PBMCs. The receptors were sampled from a woman in her twenties or thirties in good health and CMV-seropositive.

The chain joins TRBV7-2 to TRBJ1-2; 10 bases map to TRBD1. The CDR3 is made up of 14 amino acids. Germline-derived CDR1 and CDR2 are SGHTA and FQGNSA. The V and J ends lost 4 bases and 8 bases, in that order; junction bases with no gene match: 7. The CDR3 region has the DNA TGTGCCAGCAGCTCAGGGACAGGGGTGATCGGCTACACCTTC. Residues: CASSSGTGVIGYTF.

The gene calls are TRBV4-2 and TRBJ2-6, with D possibly being TRBD1 (6 bases). Germline loops: CDR1 LGHNA, CDR2 YNFKEQ. Trimming took off 4 bases at V and 2 bases at J, with 21 bases between the two ends. The CDR3 is 19 amino acids. CDR3 in DNA: TGTGCCAGCAGCCCCACCCCCCCTGGGGCAGGGGCTGGGGCCAACGTCCTGACTTTC. It specifies CASSPTPPGAGAGANVLTF.

About this clone: One junction end does not reproduce the germline sequence, and a read error may be involved. This sequence joins TRBV7-9 and TRBJ1-2; TRBD1 matches at 7 bases. The CDR3 contains 15 residues. Germline CDR1 SEHNR, CDR2 FQNEAQ (reference sequence). The CDR3 nucleotides are TGTTCCAGCAGCACCGGACAGGAATCTAACTATGGCTACACCTTC. This sequence encodes CSSSTGQESNYGYTF.

This clone was counted only a few times. The chain joins TRBV6-5 to TRBJ1-4; 10 bases line up with TRBD1. CDR1 is MNHEY and CDR2 is SVGAGI in the germline V gene. V trimming: 6 bases; J trimming: 8 bases; junction bases outside the gene matches: 6. This CDR3 comprises 14 residues. The CDR3 here is CASRRDRGGEKLFF. CDR3 in DNA: TGTGCCAGCAGGAGGGACAGGGGAGGAGAAAAACTGTTTTTT.

The chain uses TRBV7-9 and TRBJ2-1; TRBD1 agrees at 9 bases. This CDR3 spans 15 amino acids. Germline CDR1 is SEHNR and CDR2 is FQNEAQ (reference sequence). V dropped 5 bases and J dropped 4; count of bases not matched to a gene: 6. CDR3 coding DNA: TGTGCCAGCAGCACCCGGGACAGGGAATACAATGAGCAGTTCTTC. Its translation is CASSTRDREYNEQFF.

In regard to this clone: Within the sample, other DNA sequences also encode this same CDR3. The CDR3 spells CASSLRGSSYNEQFF. The CDR3 region has the DNA TGTGCCAGCAGTTTAAGGGGGAGCTCCTACAATGAGCAGTTCTTC. The chain couples TRBV27 to TRBJ2-1; tentative D call: TRBD1 (6 bases). The CDR3 is 15 amino acids. The V end lost 2 bases, the J end lost 0 bases, and 8 bases lay between the germline ends. Germline CDR1 MNHEY, CDR2 SMNVEV (reference sequence).

This rearrangement joins TRBV28 to TRBJ2-4; 7 nucleotides line up with TRBD1. The CDR3 has 16 amino acids. V lost 4 bases and J lost 6; bases outside the gene matches: 12. Germline V gene sequence: CDR1 MDHEN, CDR2 SYDVKM. CDR3 DNA sequence: TGTGCCAGCAGTTCGATTCTTCCGGGACAGTTAAACATTCAGTACTTC. The encoded protein is CASSSILPGQLNIQYF.

This rearrangement joins TRBV6-6 to TRBJ2-7; 7 bases match TRBD2. Germline CDR1 MNHNY, CDR2 SVGAGI (reference sequence). CDR3 size: 14 residues. J lost 7 bases, V lost 6 bases, and 12 bases had no gene match. CDR3 DNA sequence: TGTGCCAGCAGGGGCCGGGACTACCTTCTAGAGCAGTACTTC. This codes for CASRGRDYLLEQYF.

The J gene is TRBJ1-2, the V gene TRBV27; D is undetermined. The CDR3 is 14 amino acids. V was pared by 3 bases and J by 4 bases, with 12 bases between. Germline V gene sequence: CDR1 MNHEY, CDR2 SMNVEV (reference sequence). CDR3 residues: CASSFVARGYGYTF. The CDR3 DNA reads TGTGCCAGCAGTTTCGTAGCGCGTGGCTATGGCTACACCTTC.

The chain couples TRBV7-2 to TRBJ1-1; possibly TRBD1 for D (6 bases). The V gene's germline CDR1 is SGHTA and CDR2 FQGNSA. The CDR3 totals 14 residues. V lost 3 bases and J 5 bases, leaving 13 bases between the germline ends. DNA of the CDR3: TGTGCCAGCAGCTTCGGCAGGGGCGAAACTGAAGCTTTCTTT. It specifies CASSFGRGETEAFF.

The chain uses TRBV19 and TRBJ1-1; D uncertain. The CDR3 totals 13 residues. Trimming pared 6 bases from V and 1 base from J, leaving 9 bases between. Germline values: CDR1 LNHDA, CDR2 SQIVND (reference sequence). In DNA, the CDR3 is TGTGCCAGTAGCTACGACACGAACACTGAAGCTTTCTTT. Amino acids: CASSYDTNTEAFF.

About this clone itself: One junction end disagrees with the germline gene, perhaps due to a read error. This sequence joins TRBV2 and TRBJ2-1; 7 positions agree with TRBD2. The germline CDR1 and CDR2 sequences are SNHLY and FYNNEI. This CDR3 has 11 residues. The CDR3 here is CASRETSVLVF. CDR3 sequence (DNA): TGTGCCAGCAGAGAAACTAGCGTCTTGGTCTTC.

J is TRBJ2-1 and V is TRBV6-5; 11 positions match TRBD2. J lost 8 bases, V lost 9 bases, and 9 bases had no gene match. Germline V gene data show CDR1 as MNHEY and CDR2 as SVGAGI. The CDR3 extends over 14 amino acids. CDR3 sequence (DNA): TGTGCCAGTTGCCGACTAGCGGGATTTTATGAGCAGTTCTTC. This codes for CASCRLAGFYEQFF.